This record concerns one T cell receptor beta chain sequence. What it binds is not known. V lost 2 bases and J 7 bases, leaving 8 bases between the germline ends. Looked up from germline, CDR1 is MDHEN and CDR2 is SYDVKM. The CDR3 length is 12 residues. The data derive from a study of T cells in narcolepsy. Findings and limits, study-wide: Same-patient CSF and blood CD4+ T cell clonotypes included HCRT-specific and TRIB2-specific autoreactive ones.

Sequencing was performed with immunoSEQ multiplex PCR; in TCRdb, only in-frame clones are kept and a portion is missing. The sample holds under 40,000 clones, over 80% seen once. The chain couples TRBV28 to TRBJ1-2; no reliable D call. The specimen sequenced was memory (CD45RA-) CD4+ T cells from blood. The receptor's source is a human donor in good health. The CDR3 loop reads CASSLPRTGYTF. DNA of the CDR3: TGTGCCAGCAGTTTACCCCGAACTGGCTACACCTTC.